The 32 T cell receptor beta chains in this list originate from one sample, sequenced in a study of identical twins. MiXCR was run by TCRdb on the 5' RACE reads, yielding one entry per CDR3 protein. In the table there are about 730,000 distinct CDR3 sequences, 21% of which are singletons. The sample was also linked to a second study, of T cells expressing NK-cell markers.

The sample comprised PBMCs. The origin of the receptors is a woman between 18 and 29 years old in good health.

In its sample, this clonotype was seen many times. The V call is TRBV10-3, the J call TRBJ2-5, with D possibly TRBD2 on 5 matching bases. The CDR3 has 16 residues. Trimming removed 3 bases from V and 0 bases from J, with 14 bases in between. CDR1 and CDR2 (germline): ENHRY, SYGVKD. CDR3 nucleotide sequence: TGTGCCATCAGTGACGGAGAGACTACTCACCAAGAGACCCAGTACTTC. Translation: CAISDGETTHQETQYF.

This chain joins TRBV15 and TRBJ2-2; D is uncertain. Trimming stripped 1 base from V and 5 bases from J, with 11 bases between. Germline assignment: CDR1 LNHNV and CDR2 YYDKDF (reference sequence). This CDR3 region has 15 residues. Here the CDR3 reads CATSRGRAWTGELFF. In DNA, the CDR3 is TGTGCCACCAGCAGAGGCAGAGCATGGACCGGGGAGCTGTTTTTT.

There are a few counts of this clonotype. J is TRBJ1-5 and V is TRBV14; a weak D match, TRBD1 (5 bases). Germline-derived CDR1 and CDR2 are SGHDN and FVKESK. V was trimmed by 2 bases and J by 9 bases, leaving 11 bases between them. The CDR3 totals 13 residues. The CDR3 DNA reads as TGTGCCAGCAGCCAACAGGGTTTTGGGCCCCAGCATTTT. Protein product: CASSQQGFGPQHF.

The V and J genes are TRBV10-3 and TRBJ2-1; 10 bases agree with TRBD2. The length of the CDR3 is 14 residues. The J segment lost 0 bases and the V segment lost 9 bases, leaving 2 bases of the junction unmatched. CDR1 and CDR2 (germline): ENHRY, SYGVKD. This CDR3 reads CAISGGSSYNEQFF. The CDR3 coding sequence is TGTGCCATTAGCGGGGGGAGCTCCTACAATGAGCAGTTCTTC.

This clonotype was seen a few times. The rearrangement links TRBV4-3 to TRBJ2-1, with 9 bases aligning to TRBD2. Germline CDR1 and CDR2: LGHNA and YSLEER. The CDR3 runs to 14 residues. V trimming: 1 base; J trimming: 12 bases; junction bases outside the gene matches: 7. The CDR3 bases are TGCGCCAGCAGCCAAGTGGGGACTAGCATCGGGCAGTTCTTC. Its translation is CASSQVGTSIGQFF.

Many counts were recorded for this clonotype. The gene calls are TRBV4-3 and TRBJ2-5; perhaps TRBD2 as D (7 bases). V lost 4 bases and J 1 base, leaving 13 bases between the germline ends. CDR1 is LGHNA and CDR2 is YSLEER in the germline V gene. The CDR3 sequence is 15 residues long. CDR3 in amino acids: CASSLRGGGQETQYF. DNA of the CDR3: TGCGCCAGCAGCCTTCGAGGGGGGGGCCAAGAGACCCAGTACTTC.

This rearrangement joins TRBV5-5 to TRBJ2-7; D not certain. Trimming took off 0 bases at V and 1 base at J, with 8 bases between the two ends. CDR1 is SGHKS and CDR2 is YYEKEE in the germline V gene (reference sequence). The CDR3 runs to 14 residues. DNA of the CDR3: TGTGCCAGCAGCTTGGAGGTGGGTTCCTACGAGCAGTACTTC. Translated, it gives CASSLEVGSYEQYF.

The chain is built from TRBV20-1 and TRBJ1-1, with D possibly TRBD1 on 6 matching bases. Germline lookup yields CDR1 DFQATT and CDR2 SNEGSKA (reference sequence). CDR3 length: 11 residues. The germline V and J ends were trimmed by 5 bases and 6 bases, with 10 bases remaining between them. CDR3 nucleotides: TGCAGTGCTCCGGGGGGCGCTGAAGCTTTCTTT. Its translation: CSAPGGAEAFF.

This clonotype has ten or more counts. This rearrangement joins TRBV4-3 to TRBJ1-4; D is ambiguous. CDR3 length equals 13 residues. The germline CDR1 and CDR2 sequences are LGHNA and YSLEER. The V end lost 3 bases, the J end lost 5 bases, and 7 bases lay between the germline ends. CDR3 in DNA: TGCGCCAGCAGCCAGGGCCAGAATGAAAAACTGTTTTTT. Amino acids: CASSQGQNEKLFF.

The chain has TRBV7-2 and TRBJ2-7; D possibly matches TRBD1 or TRBD2 (5 bases each). The CDR3 covers 14 residues. V lost 4 bases and J 0 bases, leaving 10 bases between the germline ends. The germline gives CDR1 SGHTA, CDR2 FQGNSA. Written as DNA, the CDR3 is TGTGCCAGCAGCTCGGGACGGCCCTCCTACGAGCAGTACTTC. As protein: CASSSGRPSYEQYF.

V usage is TRBV12-3 or TRBV12-4 and J usage is TRBJ2-3; perhaps TRBD1 as D (5 bases). The ends were cut back, 2 bases at V and 5 bases at J, with 14 bases in the middle. The CDR3 runs to 15 residues. The CDR3 coding sequence is TGTGCCAGCAGTTTAAAGGCAGGGAAGGGAGATACGCAGTATTTT. Its protein is CASSLKAGKGDTQYF.

This chain links TRBV13 with TRBJ2-1; 9 nucleotides agree with TRBD1. Germline V gene sequence: CDR1 PRHDT, CDR2 FYEKMQ (reference sequence). CDR3 length: 17 residues. With 5 bases clipped from V and 4 bases from J, the junction kept 12 bases outside the gene matches. The CDR3 DNA reads TGTGCCAGCAGCCCCAAGGGGGGACAGGGTATTTACAATGAGCAGTTCTTC. It is translated as CASSPKGGQGIYNEQFF.

The genes are TRBV27 and TRBJ2-2; possibly TRBD1 or TRBD2 for D (5 bases each). CDR3 length: 15 residues. V gave up 2 bases and J gave up 5 bases, with 12 bases separating them. Per germline, CDR1 MNHEY and CDR2 SMNVEV (reference sequence). CDR3 DNA: TGTGCCAGCAGTTTAGGGGCTAGAGGGACCGGGGAGCTGTTTTTT. Translated: CASSLGARGTGELFF.

The rearrangement joins TRBV6-2 or TRBV6-3 to TRBJ2-1; D may be TRBD1 or TRBD2 (6 bases each). Germline loops: CDR1 MNHEY, CDR2 SVGEGT. The CDR3 has 12 residues. Trimming stripped 6 bases from V and 9 bases from J, with 12 bases between. CDR3 protein: CASRLGGSEQFF. The DNA for the CDR3 is TGTGCCAGCAGACTAGGGGGGAGTGAGCAGTTCTTC.

The chain has TRBV29-1 and TRBJ2-7, with D tentatively TRBD1 (6 bases). V shed 5 bases and J shed 1 base, with 9 bases lying between them. This CDR3 comprises 12 residues. Germline lookup yields CDR1 SQVTM and CDR2 ANQGSEA. This CDR3 reads CSVQGNSYEQYF. In DNA form, the CDR3 reads TGCAGCGTTCAGGGGAATTCCTACGAGCAGTACTTC.

This sequence joins TRBV4-2 and TRBJ2-7; 7 positions agree with TRBD2. The CDR3 covers 16 residues. Germline V gives CDR1 LGHNA, CDR2 YNFKEQ. V was clipped by 1 base and J by 2 bases; unmatched bases: 8. The CDR3 spells CASSQVGRGGTYEQYF. CDR3 nucleotides: TGTGCCAGCAGCCAAGTGGGGAGGGGAGGAACCTACGAGCAGTACTTC.

This clonotype came up a few times. This chain links TRBV20-1 with TRBJ1-2, with D possibly TRBD1 on 5 matching bases. V was trimmed by 3 bases and J by 4 bases, leaving 15 bases between them. The CDR3 has 14 amino acids. Germline values: CDR1 DFQATT, CDR2 SNEGSKA (reference sequence). CDR3 residues: CSASLGRSPYGYTF. The CDR3 nucleotides read TGCAGTGCTAGTTTGGGACGGAGTCCCTATGGCTACACCTTC.

This clonotype has ten or more counts. This chain connects TRBV5-1 to TRBJ2-7, with a weak D call TRBD2 (5 bases). The CDR3 is 15 amino acids. Germline-derived CDR1 and CDR2 are SGHRS and YFSETQ. Trimming pared 5 bases from V and 1 base from J, leaving 16 bases between. CDR3 bases: TGCGCCAGCAGTCCTCCGGGGAGCCTTTCCTACGAGCAGTACTTC. Encoded protein: CASSPPGSLSYEQYF.

CDR3 protein: CASSIPGLNEQFF. CDR3 nucleotide sequence: TGTGCCAGCAGTATACCGGGACTCAATGAGCAGTTCTTC. The genes are TRBV12-3 or TRBV12-4 and TRBJ2-1; D might be TRBD2 (6 bases). The CDR3 extends over 13 amino acids. V was trimmed by 5 bases and J by 6 bases, leaving 11 bases between them.

This clonotype occurred a few times. The chain joins TRBV5-5 to TRBJ1-2; D unresolved. Deletions cut 2 bases from V and 8 bases from J, with 10 bases between. Looked up from germline, CDR1 is SGHKS and CDR2 is YYEKEE (reference sequence). The CDR3 is 12 amino acids. The CDR3 DNA is TGTGCCAGCAGCTTTAGGATTGGAGGCTACACCTTC. Protein product: CASSFRIGGYTF.

This clonotype was observed a handful of times. This chain connects TRBV5-5 to TRBJ2-5, with D hard to call. Germline V gene sequence: CDR1 SGHKS, CDR2 YYEKEE (reference sequence). The CDR3 loop spans 13 amino acids. V was cut by 0 bases and J by 5 bases, with 8 bases left in between. The CDR3: CASSLDIHETQYF. The CDR3 coding sequence is TGTGCCAGCAGCTTGGACATTCACGAGACCCAGTACTTC.

The rearrangement links TRBV20-1 to TRBJ2-3; 8 nucleotides agree with TRBD2. CDR3 size: 12 residues. Trimming took 3 bases from V and 7 from J; bases not matched to a gene: 3. Germline V gene sequence: CDR1 DFQATT, CDR2 SNEGSKA (reference sequence). Here the CDR3 reads CSASTSGYTQYF. The CDR3 DNA follows: TGCAGTGCTAGTACTAGCGGCTATACGCAGTATTTT.

This clonotype was observed at least ten times. CDR3 sequence reads: CASRAGALGEQYF. The CDR3 DNA reads TGTGCCAGCAGGGCGGGTGCCCTGGGGGAGCAGTACTTC. The gene calls are TRBV27 and TRBJ2-7, with D possibly matching TRBD2 (5 bases). The CDR3 length is 13 residues. Trimming took 6 bases from V and 7 from J, leaving 16 bases between them. Germline CDR1 MNHEY, CDR2 SMNVEV (reference sequence).

This clonotype was found a few times. The rearrangement links TRBV12-3 or TRBV12-4 to TRBJ1-1; TRBD1 might be the D (5 bases). V was clipped by 8 bases and J by 4 bases, with 8 bases between them. The length of the CDR3 is 11 residues. The CDR3, as DNA: TGTGCCAGCCAGGGATCCACTGAAGCTTTCTTT. Amino acids: CASQGSTEAFF.

This clonotype has at least ten counts. The chain recombines TRBV7-2 with TRBJ2-1; 14 nucleotides match TRBD2. This CDR3 contains 15 residues. J lost 7 bases, V lost 5 bases, and 4 bases had no gene match. Germline V gene lookup returns CDR1 SGHTA and CDR2 FQGNSA. CDR3 in amino acids: CASSPGTSGGNEQFF. As DNA, the CDR3 is TGTGCCAGCAGCCCCGGGACTAGCGGGGGTAATGAGCAGTTCTTC.

The chain recombines TRBV29-1 with TRBJ2-2; D gene unclear. The CDR3 consists of 12 residues. V was pared by 1 base and J by 5 bases, with 5 bases between. Germline V gene data show CDR1 as SQVTM and CDR2 as ANQGSEA. The CDR3: CSVEGLTGELFF. The CDR3 DNA follows: TGCAGCGTTGAAGGCTTGACCGGGGAGCTGTTTTTT.

This chain uses TRBV6-1 with TRBJ2-5; 7 nucleotides align to TRBD1. This CDR3 has 14 residues. J lost 5 bases, V lost 6 bases, and 9 bases had no gene match. The germline CDR1 and CDR2 sequences are MNHNS and SASEGT. CDR3 in amino acids: CASRTGIFGETQYF. The CDR3 bases are TGTGCCAGCAGGACAGGGATCTTCGGGGAGACCCAGTACTTC.

The chain links TRBV12-3 or TRBV12-4 to TRBJ2-7; no clear D gene. V gave up 3 bases and J gave up 5 bases, with 8 bases separating them. The CDR3 runs 12 residues. DNA for the CDR3: TGTGCCAGCAGTTTTCTCCCCAACGAGCAGTACTTC. Amino acid sequence: CASSFLPNEQYF.

This chain joins TRBV20-1 and TRBJ2-3; either TRBD1 or TRBD2 may fit D (5 bases each). Germline CDR1 reads DFQATT; CDR2 reads SNEGSKA (reference sequence). There are 15 residues in the CDR3. The V and J ends lost 4 bases and 6 bases respectively, with 20 bases between them. CDR3 bases: TGCAGTGCTAATGGGGGACCAGCCTCCGTGGATACGCAGTATTTT. Translated, it gives CSANGGPASVDTQYF.

This clonotype was detected a few times. The rearrangement joins TRBV9 to TRBJ2-5; 8 nucleotides match TRBD2. The junction had 15 bases not matched to a gene; V was cut back by 4 bases and J by 4 bases. CDR3 length: 17 amino acids. The germline V gene encodes CDR1 SGDLS and CDR2 YYNGEE. The chain's CDR3 is CASSPSSGGPWGETQYF. CDR3 in DNA: TGTGCCAGCAGCCCGAGCTCGGGAGGGCCTTGGGGAGAGACCCAGTACTTC.

The gene calls are TRBV27 and TRBJ2-1; 8 bases agree with TRBD1. V lost 6 bases, J lost 12 bases, and 7 bases stayed unmatched. This CDR3 spans 12 amino acids. Looked up from germline, CDR1 is MNHEY and CDR2 is SMNVEV (reference sequence). The CDR3 protein is CASSLPGQAQFF. In DNA form, the CDR3 reads TGTGCCAGCAGCCTTCCGGGACAGGCGCAGTTCTTC.

The V gene is TRBV20-1, the J gene TRBJ1-2, with 9 bases fitting TRBD1. The CDR3 spans 12 residues. J was trimmed by 2 bases and V by 5 bases; bases with no gene match: 0. Germline-derived CDR1 and CDR2 are DFQATT and SNEGSKA (reference sequence). The CDR3 here is CSAGTGNYGYTF. Here the CDR3 DNA reads TGCAGTGCTGGGACAGGGAACTATGGCTACACCTTC.